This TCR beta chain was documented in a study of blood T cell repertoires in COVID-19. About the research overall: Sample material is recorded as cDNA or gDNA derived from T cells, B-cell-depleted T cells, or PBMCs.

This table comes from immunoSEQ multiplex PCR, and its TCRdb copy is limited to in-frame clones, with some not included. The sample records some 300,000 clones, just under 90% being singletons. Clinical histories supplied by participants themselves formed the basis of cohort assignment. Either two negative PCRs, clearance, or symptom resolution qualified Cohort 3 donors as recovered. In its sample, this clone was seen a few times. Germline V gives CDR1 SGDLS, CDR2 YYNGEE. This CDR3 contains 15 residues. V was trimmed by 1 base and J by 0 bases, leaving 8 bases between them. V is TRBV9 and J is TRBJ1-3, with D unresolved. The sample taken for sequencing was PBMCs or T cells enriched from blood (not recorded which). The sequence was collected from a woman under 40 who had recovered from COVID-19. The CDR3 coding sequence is TGTGCCAGCAGCGTAAACCCGAGCTCTGGAAACACCATATATTTT. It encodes CASSVNPSSGNTIYF.